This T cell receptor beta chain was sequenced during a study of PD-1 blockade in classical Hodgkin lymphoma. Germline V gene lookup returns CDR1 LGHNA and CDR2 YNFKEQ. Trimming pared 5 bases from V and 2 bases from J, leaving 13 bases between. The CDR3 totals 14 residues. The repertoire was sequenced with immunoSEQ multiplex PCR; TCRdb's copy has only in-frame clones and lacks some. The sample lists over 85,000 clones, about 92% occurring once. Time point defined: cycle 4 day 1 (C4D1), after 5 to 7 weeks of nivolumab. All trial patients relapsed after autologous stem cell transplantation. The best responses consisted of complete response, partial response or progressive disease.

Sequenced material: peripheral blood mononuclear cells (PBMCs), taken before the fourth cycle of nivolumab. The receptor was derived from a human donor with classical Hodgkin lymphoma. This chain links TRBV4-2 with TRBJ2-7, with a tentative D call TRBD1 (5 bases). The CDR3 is CASSTRQSTYEQYF. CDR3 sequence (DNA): TGTGCCAGCAGCACTCGACAGAGCACCTACGAGCAGTACTTC.